The rows below give T cell receptor beta chains drawn from one sample of a study of blood T cell dynamics during melanoma immunotherapy. Measured with immunoSEQ multiplex PCR; TCRdb has only the in-frame clones, and not every one. In the table there are approximately 12,000 clones, just over 85% of which are singletons. The input for sequencing was blood, taken from a patient treated with checkpoint blockade. These receptors originate from a human donor with melanoma. The CDR3 runs from the conserved cysteine through the conserved F or W. Each record gives: J gene, V gene, CDR3 protein.

TRBJ2-7,TRBV7-9,CASSPVADEQYF
TRBJ2-2,TRBV29-1,CSVKMAVVAGELFF
TRBJ1-1,TRBV20-1,CSARGTEAFF
TRBJ2-7,TRBV4-1,CASSRGSSSYEQYF
TRBJ2-7,TRBV5-1,CASSLVFPYEQYF
TRBJ2-2,TRBV6-1,CASSAWTSGRTGELFF
TRBJ2-7,TRBV6-1,CASSPRSYEQYF
TRBJ2-3,TRBV7-8,CASSLGLAGSIYMKDTQYF
TRBJ2-7,TRBV10-2,CASSEWTASNYEQYF
TRBJ1-2,TRBV6-4,CASSSEGFGYTF
TRBJ2-7,TRBV11-3,CASSSGQVSEQYF
TRBJ1-1,TRBV30,CAGDGGGGGTEAFF
TRBJ1-1,TRBV2,CASSEGGFFGAFF
TRBJ1-2,TRBV7-2,CASSLVVVRGGDGYTF
TRBJ2-1,TRBV18,CASSPYRVDNEQFF
TRBJ2-3,TRBV2,CASSLGVRDTQYF
TRBJ1-2,TRBV27,CASSLTGRDGYTF
TRBJ2-3,TRBV5-1,CASSFGTLPDYTQYF
TRBJ1-1,TRBV6-5,CASTEDRVGNTEAFF
TRBJ2-3,TRBV6-1,CASILQAGGTDTQYF
TRBJ2-3,TRBV5-1,CASYLQGPGDTQYF
TRBJ2-5,TRBV2,CASRGAGGLYQETQYF
TRBJ2-3,TRBV5-4,CASSRDGLPDTQYF
TRBJ2-3,TRBV4-1,CASSQVEASGDTDTQYF
TRBJ2-5,TRBV5-1,CASSPGGAQETQYF
TRBJ2-5,TRBV10-2,CASSDGGETQYF
TRBJ2-5,TRBV10-2,CASVGLATPETQYF